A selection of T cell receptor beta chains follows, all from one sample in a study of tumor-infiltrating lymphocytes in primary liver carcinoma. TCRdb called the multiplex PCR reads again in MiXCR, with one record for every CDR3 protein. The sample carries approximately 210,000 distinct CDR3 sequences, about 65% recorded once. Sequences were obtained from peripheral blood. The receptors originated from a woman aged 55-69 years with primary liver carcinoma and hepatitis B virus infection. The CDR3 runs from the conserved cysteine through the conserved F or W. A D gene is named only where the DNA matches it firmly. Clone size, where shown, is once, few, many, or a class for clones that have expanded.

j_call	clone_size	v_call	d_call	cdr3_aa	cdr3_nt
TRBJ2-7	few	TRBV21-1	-	CASSGWDGPYEQYF	TGTGCCAGCAGCGGGTGGGACGGACCCTACGAGCAGTACTTC
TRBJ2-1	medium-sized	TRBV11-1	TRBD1	CASSYDRAREQFF	TGTGCCAGCAGCTACGACAGGGCGAGGGAGCAGTTCTTC
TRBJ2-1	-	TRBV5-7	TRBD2	CARRREDRVNEQFF	TGTGCTAGACGGCGGGAGGACCGAGTCAATGAGCAGTTCTTC
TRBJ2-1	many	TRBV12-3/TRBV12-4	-	CASSFGGTNNEQFF	TGTGCCAGCAGTTTTGGGGGGACCAACAATGAGCAGTTCTTC
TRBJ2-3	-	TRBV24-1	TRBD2	CATSPGWAGDTDTQYF	TGTGCCACCAGTCCCGGGTGGGCGGGAGACACAGATACGCAGTATTTT
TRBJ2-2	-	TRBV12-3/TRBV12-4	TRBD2	CASSLTSESTGELFF	TGTGCCAGCAGTTTGACTAGCGAGAGCACCGGGGAGCTGTTTTTT
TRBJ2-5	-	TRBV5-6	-	CASSSAGETQYF	TGTGCCAGCAGCTCGGCGGGGGAGACCCAGTACTTC
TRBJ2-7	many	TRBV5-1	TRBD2	CASSPWTSVEQYF	TGCGCCAGCAGCCCCTGGACTAGCGTCGAGCAGTACTTC
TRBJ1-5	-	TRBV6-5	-	CASRKINGNQPQHF	TGTGCCAGCAGAAAGATTAATGGCAATCAGCCCCAGCATTTT
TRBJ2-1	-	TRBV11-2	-	CASSPPRPSILYEQFF	TGTGCCAGCAGCCCCCCCCGCCCCTCAATCCTGTATGAGCAGTTCTTC
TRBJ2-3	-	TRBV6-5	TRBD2	CASSSLLAGGRDTQYF	TGTGCCAGCAGTTCTCTACTAGCGGGAGGGCGGGATACGCAGTATTTT
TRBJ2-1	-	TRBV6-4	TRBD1	CASSPKGAVNEQFF	TGTGCCAGCAGTCCCAAGGGGGCCGTTAATGAGCAGTTCTTC
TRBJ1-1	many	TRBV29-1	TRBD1	CSAGTGKGNTEAFF	TGCAGCGCAGGGACAGGGAAGGGTAACACTGAAGCTTTCTTT
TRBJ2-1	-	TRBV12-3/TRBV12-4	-	CASSYPTKGLSEQFF	TGTGCCAGCAGTTACCCCACTAAGGGTCTGTCTGAGCAGTTCTTT
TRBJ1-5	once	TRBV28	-	CASSTAEGSGQPQHF	TGTGCCAGCAGCACGGCGGAGGGTAGCGGACAGCCCCAGCATTTT
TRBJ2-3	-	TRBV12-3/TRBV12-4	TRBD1	CASSLDRGNTDTQYF	TGTGCCAGCAGTTTAGACAGGGGGAACACAGATACGCAGTATTTT
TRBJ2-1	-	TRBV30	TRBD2	CAWIRTSGRRRNVDEQFF	TGTGCCTGGATTCGGACTAGCGGGAGGAGACGCAACGTGGATGAGCAGTTCTTC
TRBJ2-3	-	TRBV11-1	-	CASSWDPTDTQYF	TGTGCCAGCAGCTGGGACCCAACAGATACGCAATATTTT
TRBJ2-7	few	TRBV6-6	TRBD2	CASRGGSTYEQYF	TGTGCCAGCAGGGGGGGGTCAACCTACGAGCAGTACTTC
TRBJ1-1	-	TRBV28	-	CASSLPNPNTEAFF	TGTGCCAGCAGTCTCCCCAACCCGAACACTGAAGCTTTCTTT
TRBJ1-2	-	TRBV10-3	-	CAISERGDRYGYTF	TGTGCCATCAGTGAGAGGGGCGACCGCTATGGCTACACCTTC
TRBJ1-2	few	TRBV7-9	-	CASSLGGVGYGYTF	TGTGCCAGCAGCTTGGGAGGGGTCGGCTATGGCTACACCTTC
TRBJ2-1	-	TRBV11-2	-	CVSSLAERLSYNEEFF	TGTGTCAGCAGCTTAGCAGAGCGCCTCTCCTACAATGAGGAGTTCTTC
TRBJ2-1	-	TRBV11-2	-	CTSSLMGGRDEQFF	TGTACCAGCAGCTTAATGGGTGGGCGGGATGAGCAGTTCTTC
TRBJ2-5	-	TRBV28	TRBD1	CASSPGGRETQYF	TGTGCCAGCAGTCCAGGGGGCCGGGAGACCCAGTACTTC
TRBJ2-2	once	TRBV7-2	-	CASSLGWEDTGELFF	TGTGCCAGCAGCTTAGGCTGGGAAGACACCGGGGAGCTGTTTTTT
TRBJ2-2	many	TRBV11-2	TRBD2	CASSLRTGRALNTGELFF	TGTGCCAGCAGCTTAAGGACCGGGAGGGCCCTGAACACCGGGGAGCTGTTTTTT
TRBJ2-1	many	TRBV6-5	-	CASGRGAGRYEQFF	TGTGCCAGCGGACGGGGGGCCGGGAGGTATGAGCAGTTCTTC
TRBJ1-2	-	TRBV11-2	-	CVSSLDRNYGYTF	TGTGTCAGCAGCTTAGACAGAAACTACGGCTACACCTTC
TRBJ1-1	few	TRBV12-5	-	CASGLVRIPNTEAFF	TGTGCTAGTGGTTTGGTACGGATCCCAAACACTGAAGCTTTCTTT
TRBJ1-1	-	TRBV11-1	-	CASSFARGQGWEAIF	TGTGCCAGCAGCTTTGCCAGGGGCCAAGGGTGGGAAGCTATCTTT
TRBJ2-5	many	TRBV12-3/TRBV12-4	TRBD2	CASSLRWLAGVSRETQYF	TGTGCCAGCAGTTTAAGGTGGCTAGCGGGAGTGTCTAGAGAGACCCAGTACTTC
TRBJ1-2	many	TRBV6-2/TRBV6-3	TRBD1	CASSSTGDYGYTF	TGTGCCAGCAGCTCGACAGGGGACTATGGCTACACCTTC
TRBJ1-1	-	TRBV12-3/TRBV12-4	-	CASTVGREAFF	TGTGCCAGCACCGTGGGACGGGAGGCTTTCTTT
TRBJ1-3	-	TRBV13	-	CTSRLGRRASGNTIYF	TGTACCAGCAGATTAGGCCGGCGGGCCTCTGGAAACACCATATATTTT